The present entry profiles one T cell receptor beta chain with its context. Its target is unknown. CDR3 size: 16 residues. V lost 0 bases and J 0 bases, leaving 13 bases between the germline ends. Germline CDR1 reads SGDLS; CDR2 reads YYNGEE. This specimen comes from a study of OX40 agonist ivuxolimab in advanced cancers. Whole-study context: Patients with hepatocellular carcinoma, melanoma, renal cell or head and neck cancer made up the dose-escalation patients. Anti-PD-1, anti-PD-L1 or anti-CTLA-4 therapy given earlier was allowed, and 35% to 50% had some.

Data came from immunoSEQ multiplex PCR; TCRdb stores just in-frame clones and leaves some out. The sample consists of about 67,000 clones, about 84% of them appearing once. General study points: Expanded peripheral T cell antigen specificity was not determined. At doses 0.1 to 3.0 mg/kg, CD4+ and CD8+ clones expanded.

This specimen consisted of CD4+ or CD8+ T cells sorted from blood, obtained in a trial of the OX40 agonist ivuxolimab. J is TRBJ2-7 and V is TRBV9; D is possibly TRBD1 or TRBD2 (6 bases each). The sequence was collected from an adult with an advanced solid tumor such as melanoma, head and neck, liver or kidney cancer. The CDR3 bases are TGTGCCAGCAGCGTAGGGGGGGCAGCGAGCTCCTACGAGCAGTACTTC. It is translated as CASSVGGAASSYEQYF.